Shown below are 30 T cell receptor beta chains from a single sample sequenced in a study of identical twins. TCRdb processed the 5' RACE reads anew with MiXCR; each CDR3 protein has one entry. The table includes 1.5 million to 2 million distinct CDR3 sequences, about 30% detected once. Sequenced sample: cord blood. These receptors were obtained from a newborn girl in good health.

This sequence joins TRBV10-3 and TRBJ2-1, with unresolved D. V was cut by 5 bases and J by 4 bases, with 12 bases left in between. CDR1 ENHRY and CDR2 SYGVKD come from the germline V gene. The CDR3 has 14 amino acids. CDR3 region: CAISPAPSYNEQFF. CDR3 nucleotides: TGTGCCATCAGTCCGGCCCCTTCTTACAATGAGCAGTTCTTC.

Here the CDR3 reads CASSLVGTAGYEQYF. The CDR3 DNA is TGTGCCAGCAGCTTAGTAGGGACAGCGGGCTACGAGCAGTACTTC. The chain couples TRBV7-9 to TRBJ2-7, with D perhaps TRBD1 (7 bases). The CDR3 has 15 residues. From germline, CDR1 is SEHNR and CDR2 FQNEAQ (reference sequence). The ends were cut back, 1 base at V and 3 bases at J, with 13 bases in the middle.

J is TRBJ1-1 and V is TRBV14; no firm D call. In germline, CDR1 is SGHDN, CDR2 FVKESK. The CDR3 consists of 17 residues. V was cut by 0 bases and J by 3 bases, with 17 bases left in between. The CDR3 DNA is TGTGCCAGCAGCCAAGATTTAATATTGGCAGTGCACACTGAAGCTTTCTTT. The encoded protein is CASSQDLILAVHTEAFF.

For this clonotype: A single base separates this from a much larger clone, so it may be a read error. This chain uses TRBV3-1 with TRBJ2-5; D gene unclear. The J call may be in error: the DNA end matches TRBJ2-7 better. Germline V CDR1 and CDR2: LGHDT, YNNKEL (reference sequence). CDR3 length: 12 residues. DNA of the CDR3: TGTGCCAGCAGCCAAGATTGGGACGAGCAGTACTTC. Protein sequence: CASSQDWDEQYF.

This clonotype was detected a few times. This chain joins TRBV10-3 and TRBJ1-6, with TRBD1 identical over 9 bases. The CDR3 contains 14 residues. Germline trimming cut 7 bases from V and 6 bases from J; bases unmatched to any gene: 4. Germline loops: CDR1 ENHRY, CDR2 SYGVKD. CDR3 DNA: TGTGCCATCACCCGGGACAGGGCTAATTCACCCCTCCACTTT. The encoded protein is CAITRDRANSPLHF.

This clonotype occurred a few times. This sequence may be a read error, since a much larger clone differs from it by one base. The rearrangement uses TRBV12-3 or TRBV12-4 and TRBJ2-1; tentative D call: TRBD1 (5 bases). The CDR3 loop spans 12 amino acids. V dropped 6 bases and J dropped 7 bases, with 10 bases sitting between them. The CDR3 region is CASRPPGNEQFF. The DNA of the CDR3 is TGTGCCAGCAGGCCCCCAGGGAATGAGCAGTTCTTC.

This clonotype was seen many times. V usage is TRBV12-3 or TRBV12-4 and J usage is TRBJ2-7; D gene unclear. V lost 2 bases to trimming and J lost 7 bases, with 6 bases between them. CDR3 length: 11 amino acids. This chain's CDR3 is CASSLYGEQYF. CDR3 DNA: TGTGCCAGCAGTTTATACGGGGAGCAGTACTTC.

As for this clonotype: At one of its ends the junction is not consistent with the germline gene, which may arise from a read error. This chain uses TRBV28 with TRBJ2-1; D may be TRBD2 (6 bases). CDR1 MDHEN and CDR2 SYDVKM come from the germline V gene. The CDR3 has 16 amino acids. The CDR3 is CASSLLAGISYNERFF. The CDR3 DNA sequence: TGTGCCAGCAGTTTATTGGCGGGAATATCCTACAATGAGCGGTTCTTC.

The sample holds a few counts of this clonotype. The gene calls are TRBV7-9 and TRBJ1-2, with D possibly matching TRBD1 (5 bases). Trimming shortened V by 1 base and J by 5 bases, and 11 bases separated the two germline ends. The CDR3 extends over 14 amino acids. The V gene's germline CDR1 is SEHNR and CDR2 FQNEAQ (reference sequence). The CDR3 region has the DNA TGTGCCAGCAGCTTAGATTCAGGGCTTTATGGCTACACCTTC. This codes for CASSLDSGLYGYTF.

Note on this clonotype: A clone one base away is much larger, so this may be a read error. This chain connects TRBV6-1 to TRBJ1-5; D is undetermined. Germline V gene sequence: CDR1 MNHNS, CDR2 SASEGT. The V end lost 4 bases, the J end lost 0 bases, and 7 bases lay between the germline ends. The CDR3 totals 14 residues. The CDR3 spells CASSVWDSNQPQHF. The CDR3 DNA reads TGTGCCAGCAGTGTTTGGGATAGCAATCAGCCCCAGCATTTT.

This clonotype was found many times. This chain joins TRBV5-1 and TRBJ2-3; 7 bases agree with TRBD2. This CDR3 has 15 amino acids. Losses at the gene ends were 2 bases for V and 0 bases for J; bases not matched to a gene: 3. CDR1 is SGHRS, CDR2 YFSETQ, per germline. Here the CDR3 reads CASSFGGISTDTQYF. CDR3 coding DNA: TGCGCCAGCAGCTTCGGGGGGATTAGCACAGATACGCAGTATTTT.

The chain has TRBV5-1 and TRBJ2-3; TRBD1 matches at 7 bases. Germline assignment: CDR1 SGHRS and CDR2 YFSETQ. J gave up 0 bases and V 4 bases, and 8 bases lay outside the gene matches. The CDR3 spans 16 residues. CDR3: CASSERQGFSTDTQYF. The CDR3 DNA is TGCGCCAGCAGCGAGAGACAGGGATTTAGCACAGATACGCAGTATTTT.

This clonotype was seen more than once but under ten times. The J gene is TRBJ2-7, the V gene TRBV5-1, with D uncertain. In germline, CDR1 is SGHRS, CDR2 YFSETQ. The CDR3 runs 15 residues. The V end lost 4 bases, the J end lost 0 bases, and 14 bases lay between the germline ends. The CDR3 spells CASSLYWGSSYEQYF. Here the CDR3 DNA reads TGCGCCAGCAGCCTCTATTGGGGTAGCTCCTACGAGCAGTACTTC. Full variable domain (rest looked up from reference TRBV5-1 and TRBJ2-7): KAGVTQTPRYLIKTRGQQVTLSCSPISGHRSVSWYQQTPGQGLQFLFEYFSETQRNKGNFPGRFSGRQFSNSRSEMNVSTLELGDSALYLCASSLYWGSSYEQYFGPGTRLTVT.

Notes on this clonotype: One junction end disagrees with the germline gene, perhaps due to a read error. J is TRBJ2-3 and V is TRBV6-1; 8 nucleotides line up with TRBD1. CDR1 and CDR2 from the germline V gene are MNHNS and SASEGT. The length of the CDR3 is 16 residues. The CDR3 DNA is TGTGCCGGCAGTGCAAATGGACAGGGCCACACAGATACGCAGTATTTT. It encodes CAGSANGQGHTDTQYF.

V is TRBV18 and J is TRBJ2-4; D remains ambiguous. The germline V gene encodes CDR1 KGHSH and CDR2 LQKENI. The CDR3 runs to 14 residues. Deletions cut 5 bases from V and 3 bases from J, with 11 bases between. The CDR3 spells CASSGERVKNIQYF. The CDR3 region has the DNA TGTGCCAGCTCAGGGGAACGGGTCAAAAACATTCAGTACTTC.

The J gene is TRBJ2-1, the V gene TRBV18; maybe TRBD1 (5 bases). The CDR3 loop spans 15 amino acids. The V end was cut by 3 bases, the J end by 3 bases, with 12 bases between. The germline V gene has CDR1 KGHSH and CDR2 LQKENI. CDR3 DNA sequence: TGTGCCAGCTCACCGGGGCAGGTCCTCTACAATGAGCAGTTCTTC. Its translation is CASSPGQVLYNEQFF.

This chain joins TRBV25-1 and TRBJ2-5; 8 bases line up with TRBD2. Germline V gene data show CDR1 as MGHDK and CDR2 as SYGVNS. The V segment lost 6 bases and the J segment 11 bases; nucleotides outside the gene matches: 14. This CDR3 is built from 14 residues. In DNA, the CDR3 is TGTGCCAGCAGCAGAAGCGGGAGTCACAATGAGCAGTACTTC. It encodes CASSRSGSHNEQYF.

This clonotype was observed at least ten times. The chain employs TRBV6-5 and TRBJ2-3, with a possible D match to TRBD2 (6 bases). CDR3 length: 15 amino acids. Per the germline V gene, CDR1 is MNHEY and CDR2 is SVGAGI. V shed 0 bases and J shed 3 bases, with 10 bases lying between them. CDR3 sequence reads: CASSYSGGYTDTQYF. Written as DNA, the CDR3 is TGTGCCAGCAGTTACTCGGGAGGATATACAGATACGCAGTATTTT.

This clonotype was seen a few times. This chain connects TRBV27 to TRBJ2-3; TRBD2 aligns across 14 bases. V dropped 7 bases and J dropped 7; count of bases not matched to a gene: 16. Looked up from germline, CDR1 is MNHEY and CDR2 is SMNVEV (reference sequence). The CDR3 sequence is 18 residues long. The CDR3 bases are TGTGCCAGCAAAAGGGGGACCCCCGGGACTAGCGGGAGTTATACGCAGTATTTT. Translating it yields CASKRGTPGTSGSYTQYF.

This chain connects TRBV12-3 or TRBV12-4 to TRBJ2-1, with TRBD2 identical over 7 bases. This CDR3 spans 15 amino acids. The V and J ends lost 2 bases and 5 bases, in that order; junction bases with no gene match: 6. The CDR3 DNA sequence: TGTGCCAGCAGTTTATGGGGGGGTGGGCACAATGAGCAGTTCTTC. Translation: CASSLWGGGHNEQFF.

The V call is TRBV14, the J call TRBJ1-5; tentative D call: TRBD1 (5 bases). The germline V and J ends were trimmed by 5 bases and 0 bases, with 17 bases remaining between them. The germline V gene encodes CDR1 SGHDN and CDR2 FVKESK. The CDR3 is made up of 17 amino acids. The CDR3, as DNA: TGTGCCAGCAGCTTAATACCCACGGACACTAGCAATCAGCCCCAGCATTTT. This translates into CASSLIPTDTSNQPQHF.

This clonotype was observed a handful of times. The chain uses TRBV6-2 or TRBV6-3 and TRBJ2-3; TRBD2 matches 11 bases. After removal of 0 bases from V and 3 bases from J, the junction contained 11 bases not matched to a gene. The CDR3 runs to 19 residues. Germline CDR1 is MNHEY and CDR2 is SVGEGT. CDR3 sequence (DNA): TGTGCCAGCAGTTACTCTCGTACTAGCGGGGGAGTAAGGACAGATACGCAGTATTTT. It yields the protein CASSYSRTSGGVRTDTQYF.

This clonotype was observed a few times. The V and J genes are TRBV10-3 and TRBJ1-1; 7 bases line up with TRBD1. The trim removed 8 bases at V and 7 bases at J, leaving 13 bases unmatched. The CDR3 is 14 amino acids. CDR1 ENHRY and CDR2 SYGVKD come from the germline V gene. CDR3 sequence reads: CAIGPTGVGGEAFF. The CDR3 DNA reads TGTGCCATCGGCCCCACAGGGGTCGGGGGTGAAGCTTTCTTT.

This clonotype turned up a few times. This chain connects TRBV12-3 or TRBV12-4 to TRBJ2-3; 9 positions match TRBD2. CDR3 length equals 16 residues. After removal of 6 bases from V and 2 bases from J, the junction contained 9 bases not matched to a gene. The CDR3: CASSLEGTSFTDTQYF. CDR3 sequence (DNA): TGTGCCAGCAGCCTAGAGGGGACTAGCTTCACAGATACGCAGTATTTT.

This sequence joins TRBV20-1 and TRBJ1-2, with D hard to call. V was cut by 0 bases and J by 5 bases, with 19 bases left in between. The CDR3 extends over 16 amino acids. From germline, CDR1 is DFQATT and CDR2 SNEGSKA (reference sequence). CDR3 residues: CSAREGLLLRPYGYTF. In DNA form, the CDR3 reads TGCAGTGCTAGAGAAGGCCTCTTACTTCGCCCTTATGGCTACACCTTC.

About this clonotype: A much larger clone sits a single nucleotide away, making a read error possible. V gene TRBV29-1 combines with J gene TRBJ2-3, with D uncertain. The CDR3 extends over 12 amino acids. The V gene's germline CDR1 is SQVTM and CDR2 ANQGSEA. This chain's CDR3 is CSVDLSTDMQYF. As DNA, the CDR3 is TGCAGCGTCGACCTAAGCACAGATATGCAGTATTTT.

This clonotype was counted only a few times. This chain connects TRBV13 to TRBJ2-3; 7 positions agree with TRBD2. CDR1 is PRHDT and CDR2 is FYEKMQ in the germline V gene (reference sequence). The ends lost 6 bases at V and 3 bases at J; junction bases unmatched: 9. The CDR3 loop spans 15 amino acids. The DNA of the CDR3 is TGTGCCAGCAGTTCCGCGGGAGTTGGAACAGATACGCAGTATTTT. Its protein product is CASSSAGVGTDTQYF.

This clonotype has more than one count but fewer than ten. The chain links TRBV9 to TRBJ2-5; TRBD1 is a possible D gene (6 bases). CDR3 size: 12 residues. CDR1 is SGDLS and CDR2 is YYNGEE in the germline V gene. Trimming left V 4 bases short and J 11 bases short, with 15 bases between. The CDR3 region is CASSPGHNEQYF. The CDR3 DNA is TGTGCCAGCAGCCCGGGACACAATGAGCAGTACTTC.

As regards this clonotype: A read error may explain this, as a much larger clone is one base away. The chain links TRBV29-1 to TRBJ2-1; D unclear. Looked up from germline, CDR1 is SQVTM and CDR2 is ANQGSEA. The CDR3 consists of 12 residues. CDR3 amino acids: CSVVVSVNERFF. As DNA, the CDR3 is TGCAGCGTTGTTGTGTCGGTCAATGAGCGGTTCTTC.

This clonotype was found many times. The chain uses TRBV4-1 and TRBJ2-7; 10 nucleotides align to TRBD1. Losses at the gene ends were 2 bases for V and 6 bases for J; bases not matched to a gene: 7. Germline V CDR1 and CDR2: MGHRA, YSYEKL. CDR3 size: 15 residues. As DNA, the CDR3 is TGCGCCAGCAGCCAACTTGGGACAGGGGTTATCGAGCAGTACTTC. This translates into CASSQLGTGVIEQYF.